The 5 T cell receptor beta chains in this list originate from one sample, sequenced in a study of OX40 agonist ivuxolimab in advanced cancers. Assay used: immunoSEQ multiplex PCR; TCRdb lists only in-frame clones, some missing. The sample holds 95,000 to 120,000 clones; around 93% are singletons and the top ten take under 0.85%. The sample was CD4+ or CD8+ T cells sorted from blood, taken in a trial of the OX40 agonist ivuxolimab. These receptors were collected from an adult with an advanced solid tumor such as melanoma, head and neck, liver or kidney cancer.

The chain uses TRBV25-1 and TRBJ1-2; unclear D gene. Trimming pared 3 bases from V and 7 bases from J, leaving 18 bases between. CDR3 length: 15 residues. The germline CDR1 and CDR2 sequences are MGHDK and SYGVNS. CDR3 bases: TGTGCCAGCAGTGATACCCCCCTTTTATCTGGTGGCTACACCTTC. Translating gives CASSDTPLLSGGYTF.

This chain uses TRBV6-6 with TRBJ2-2, with D hard to call. V lost 6 bases and J 6 bases, leaving 11 bases between the germline ends. Germline V lookup: CDR1 MNHNY, CDR2 SVGAGI (reference sequence). The CDR3 is 13 residues long. In DNA form, the CDR3 reads TGTGCCAGCAGACCCAACATGTCCGGGGAGCTGTTTTTT. It specifies CASRPNMSGELFF.

The V and J genes are TRBV10-3 and TRBJ2-5, with TRBD2 matching 8 bases. J gave up 5 bases and V 10 bases, and 21 bases lay outside the gene matches. This CDR3 comprises 17 residues. Germline assignment: CDR1 ENHRY and CDR2 SYGVKD. In DNA form, the CDR3 reads TGTGCCACCCGAGGGGACGGGAGGGCCTCGTTTGGGGAGACCCAGTACTTC. It translates to CATRGDGRASFGETQYF.

V and J are TRBV4-1 and TRBJ2-7; 13 bases are shared with TRBD2. This CDR3 contains 18 residues. CDR1 is MGHRA and CDR2 is YSYEKL in the germline V gene. Trimming at V came to 2 bases and at J to 3 bases, leaving 10 bases not matched to a gene. In DNA, the CDR3 is TGCGCCAGCAGCCAAACCGGGACTAGCGGGAAAAGGAGCTACGAGCAGTACTTC. Its translation: CASSQTGTSGKRSYEQYF.

The sample holds one count of this clone. V gene TRBV29-1 combines with J gene TRBJ2-5; TRBD2 agrees at 10 bases. Germline values: CDR1 SQVTM, CDR2 ANQGSEA. There are 14 residues in the CDR3. The V and J ends lost 2 bases and 6 bases, in that order; junction bases with no gene match: 6. The CDR3 DNA reads as TGCAGCGTTGAAAGCTTAGCGGGGGGCCAGACCCAGTACTTC. This encodes CSVESLAGGQTQYF.